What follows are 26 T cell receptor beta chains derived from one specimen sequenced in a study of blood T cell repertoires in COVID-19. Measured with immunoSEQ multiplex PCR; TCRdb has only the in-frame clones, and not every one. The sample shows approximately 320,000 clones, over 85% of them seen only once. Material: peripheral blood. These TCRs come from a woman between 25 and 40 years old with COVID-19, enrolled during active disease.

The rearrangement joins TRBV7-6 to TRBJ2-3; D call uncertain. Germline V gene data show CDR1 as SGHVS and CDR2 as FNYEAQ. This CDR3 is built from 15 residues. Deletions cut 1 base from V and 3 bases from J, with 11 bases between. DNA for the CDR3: TGTGCCAGCAGCTTAGTTGTATCTCGGACAGATACGCAGTATTTT. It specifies CASSLVVSRTDTQYF.

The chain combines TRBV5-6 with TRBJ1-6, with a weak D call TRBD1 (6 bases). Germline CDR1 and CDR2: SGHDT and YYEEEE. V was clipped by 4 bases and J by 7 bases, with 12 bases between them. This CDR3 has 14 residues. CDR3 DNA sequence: TGTGCCAGCAGCCCAGGGGTAGGAAATTCACCCCTCCACTTT. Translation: CASSPGVGNSPLHF.

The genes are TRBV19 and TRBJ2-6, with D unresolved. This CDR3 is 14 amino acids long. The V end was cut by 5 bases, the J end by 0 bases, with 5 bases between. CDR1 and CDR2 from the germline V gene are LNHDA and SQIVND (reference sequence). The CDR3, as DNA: TGTGCCAGTAGTGTGTACTCTGGGGCCAACGTCCTGACTTTC. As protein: CASSVYSGANVLTF.

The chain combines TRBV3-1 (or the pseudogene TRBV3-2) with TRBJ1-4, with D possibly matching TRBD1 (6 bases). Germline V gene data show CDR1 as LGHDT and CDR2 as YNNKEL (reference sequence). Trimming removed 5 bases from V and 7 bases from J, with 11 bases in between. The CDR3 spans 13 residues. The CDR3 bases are TGTGCCAGCAGCGAAAGGGGGAGTGAAAAACTGTTTTTT. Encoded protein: CASSERGSEKLFF.

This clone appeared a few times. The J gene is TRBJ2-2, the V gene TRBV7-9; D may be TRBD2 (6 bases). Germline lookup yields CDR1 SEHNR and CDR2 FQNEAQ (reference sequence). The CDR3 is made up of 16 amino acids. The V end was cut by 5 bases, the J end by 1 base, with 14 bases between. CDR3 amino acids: CASSPRMGGNTGELFF. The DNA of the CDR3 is TGTGCCAGCAGCCCTCGCATGGGGGGGAACACCGGGGAGCTGTTTTTT.

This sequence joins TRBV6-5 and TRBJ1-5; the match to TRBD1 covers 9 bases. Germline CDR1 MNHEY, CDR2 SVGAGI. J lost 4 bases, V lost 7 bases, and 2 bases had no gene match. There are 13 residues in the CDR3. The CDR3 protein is CASMTGGNQPQHF. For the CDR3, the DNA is TGTGCCAGCATGACAGGGGGAAATCAGCCCCAGCATTTT.

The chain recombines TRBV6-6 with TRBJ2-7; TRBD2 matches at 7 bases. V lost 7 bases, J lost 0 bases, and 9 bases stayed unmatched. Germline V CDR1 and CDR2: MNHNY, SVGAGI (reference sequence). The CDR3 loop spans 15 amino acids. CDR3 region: CASNKGGGGSYEQYF. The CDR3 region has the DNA TGTGCCAGCAACAAAGGTGGGGGGGGCTCCTACGAGCAGTACTTC.

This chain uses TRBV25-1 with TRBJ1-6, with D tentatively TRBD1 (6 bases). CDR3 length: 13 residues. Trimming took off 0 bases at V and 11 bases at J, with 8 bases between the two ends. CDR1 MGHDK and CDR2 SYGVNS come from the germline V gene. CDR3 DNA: TGTGCCAGCAGTGAATACAGGGGACCACCCCTCCACTTT. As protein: CASSEYRGPPLHF.

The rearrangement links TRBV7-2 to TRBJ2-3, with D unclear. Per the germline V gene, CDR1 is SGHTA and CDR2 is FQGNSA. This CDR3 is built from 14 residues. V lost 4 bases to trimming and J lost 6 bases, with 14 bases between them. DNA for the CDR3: TGTGCCAGCAGCTCCCTCCGAGGCTGGGATACGCAGTATTTT. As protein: CASSSLRGWDTQYF.

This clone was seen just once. CDR3 amino acids: CASSETSGGAFEQFF. In DNA, the CDR3 is TGTGCCAGCAGTGAAACTAGCGGGGGGGCTTTTGAGCAGTTCTTC. The rearrangement links TRBV6-1 to TRBJ2-1, with TRBD2 identical over 13 bases. V shed 2 bases, J shed 9 bases, and the junction held 4 bases outside the gene matches. The CDR3 consists of 15 residues. The V gene's germline CDR1 is MNHNS and CDR2 SASEGT.

CDR3: CSTQGGDGYTF. CDR3 in DNA: TGCAGTACCCAGGGGGGTGATGGCTACACCTTC. The rearrangement uses TRBV29-1 and TRBJ1-2; 7 nucleotides agree with TRBD1. The CDR3 consists of 11 residues. In germline, CDR1 is SQVTM, CDR2 ANQGSEA.

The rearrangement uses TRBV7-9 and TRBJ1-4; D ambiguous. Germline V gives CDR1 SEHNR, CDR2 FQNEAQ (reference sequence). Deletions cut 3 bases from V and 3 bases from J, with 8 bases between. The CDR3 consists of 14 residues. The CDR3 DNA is TGTGCCAGCAGCTTCGGTTCCGCTAATGAAAAACTGTTTTTT. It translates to CASSFGSANEKLFF.

The DNA for the CDR3 is TGTGCCTGGAGTCCCGGACAGGCTCGGGAGGGCTACACCTTC. This codes for CAWSPGQAREGYTF. The J gene is TRBJ1-2, the V gene TRBV30; 7 bases map to TRBD1. The V gene end was trimmed by 2 bases and the J gene end by 8 bases; junction bases not matched to a gene: 11. The CDR3 totals 14 residues. Germline V gene sequence: CDR1 GTSNPN, CDR2 SVGIG (reference sequence).

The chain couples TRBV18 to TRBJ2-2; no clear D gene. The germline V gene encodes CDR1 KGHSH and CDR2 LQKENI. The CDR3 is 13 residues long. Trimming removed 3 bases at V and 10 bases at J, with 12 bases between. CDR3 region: CASSPTGPAELFF. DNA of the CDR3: TGTGCCAGCTCACCCACCGGTCCTGCGGAGCTGTTTTTT.

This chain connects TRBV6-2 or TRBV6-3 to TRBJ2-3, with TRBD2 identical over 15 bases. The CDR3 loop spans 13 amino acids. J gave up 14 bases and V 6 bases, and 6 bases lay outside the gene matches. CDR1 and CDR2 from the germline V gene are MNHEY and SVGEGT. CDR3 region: CASSLGTSGGLYF. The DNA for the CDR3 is TGTGCCAGCAGCCTTGGGACTAGCGGGGGGCTGTATTTT.

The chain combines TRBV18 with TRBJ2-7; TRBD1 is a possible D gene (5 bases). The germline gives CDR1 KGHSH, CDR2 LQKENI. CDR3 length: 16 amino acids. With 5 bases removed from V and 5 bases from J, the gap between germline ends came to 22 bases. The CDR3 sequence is CASSSPLGPPANEQYF. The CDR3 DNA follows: TGTGCCAGCTCATCGCCACTGGGGCCCCCGGCCAACGAGCAGTACTTC.

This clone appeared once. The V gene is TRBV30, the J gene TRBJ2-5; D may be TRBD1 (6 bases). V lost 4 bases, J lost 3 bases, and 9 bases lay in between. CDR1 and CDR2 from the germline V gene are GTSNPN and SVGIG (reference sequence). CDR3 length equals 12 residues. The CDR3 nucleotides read TGTGCCTGGAACAGGGATGAAGAGACCCAGTACTTC. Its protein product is CAWNRDEETQYF.

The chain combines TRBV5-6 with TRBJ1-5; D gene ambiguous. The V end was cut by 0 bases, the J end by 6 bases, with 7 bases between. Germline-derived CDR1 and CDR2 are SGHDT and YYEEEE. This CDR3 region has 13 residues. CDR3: CASSLALFQPQHF. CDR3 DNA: TGTGCCAGCAGCTTGGCGTTATTTCAGCCCCAGCATTTT.

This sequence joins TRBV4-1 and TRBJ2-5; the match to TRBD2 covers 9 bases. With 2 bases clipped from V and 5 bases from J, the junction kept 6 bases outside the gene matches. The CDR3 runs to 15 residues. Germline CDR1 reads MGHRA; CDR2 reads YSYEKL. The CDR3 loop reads CASSQPFAGGETQYF. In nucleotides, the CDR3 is TGCGCCAGCAGCCAACCTTTTGCGGGGGGGGAGACCCAGTACTTC.

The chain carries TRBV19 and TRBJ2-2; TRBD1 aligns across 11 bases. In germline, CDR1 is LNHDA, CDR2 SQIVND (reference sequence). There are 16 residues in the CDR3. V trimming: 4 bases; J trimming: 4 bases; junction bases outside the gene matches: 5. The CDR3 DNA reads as TGTGCCAGTAGTAGCGGACAGGGGGCGGGCACCGGGGAGCTGTTTTTT. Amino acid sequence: CASSSGQGAGTGELFF.

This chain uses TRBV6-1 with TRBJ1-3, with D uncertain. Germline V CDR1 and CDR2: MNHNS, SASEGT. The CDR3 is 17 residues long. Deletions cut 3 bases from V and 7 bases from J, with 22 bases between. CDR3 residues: CASSEGRIARERNTIYF. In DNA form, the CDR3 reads TGTGCCAGCAGTGAGGGCAGAATCGCCCGGGAGCGTAACACCATATATTTT.

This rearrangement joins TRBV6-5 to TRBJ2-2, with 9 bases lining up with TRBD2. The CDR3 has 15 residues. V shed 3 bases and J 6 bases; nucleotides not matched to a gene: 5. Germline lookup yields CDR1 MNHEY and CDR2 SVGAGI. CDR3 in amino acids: CASSYSSGGSGELFF. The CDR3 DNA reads TGTGCCAGCAGTTATTCCAGCGGGGGGTCCGGGGAGCTGTTTTTT.

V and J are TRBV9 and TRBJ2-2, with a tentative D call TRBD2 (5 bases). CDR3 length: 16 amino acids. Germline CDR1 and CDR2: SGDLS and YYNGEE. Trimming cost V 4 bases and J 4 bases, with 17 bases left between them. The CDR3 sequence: CASSPDEGSATGELFF. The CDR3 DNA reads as TGTGCCAGCAGCCCAGACGAGGGTTCGGCCACCGGGGAGCTGTTTTTT.

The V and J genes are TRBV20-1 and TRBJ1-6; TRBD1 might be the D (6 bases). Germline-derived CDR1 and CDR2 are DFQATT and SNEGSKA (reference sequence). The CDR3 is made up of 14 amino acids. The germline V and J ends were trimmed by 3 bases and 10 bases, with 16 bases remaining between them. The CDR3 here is CSASVGQSGSPLHF. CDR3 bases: TGCAGTGCTAGTGTAGGACAGTCAGGATCACCCCTCCACTTT.

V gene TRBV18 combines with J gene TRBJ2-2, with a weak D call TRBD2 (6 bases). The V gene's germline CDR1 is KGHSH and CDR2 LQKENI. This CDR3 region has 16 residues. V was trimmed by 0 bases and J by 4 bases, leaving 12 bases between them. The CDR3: CASSPPARGGTGELFF. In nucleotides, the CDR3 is TGTGCCAGCTCACCACCGGCGAGGGGAGGCACCGGGGAGCTGTTTTTT. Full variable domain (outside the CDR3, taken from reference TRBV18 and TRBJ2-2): NAGVMQNPRHLVRRRGQEARLRCSPMKGHSHVYWYRQLPEEGLKFMVYLQKENIIDESGMPKERFSAEFPKEGPSILRIQQVVRGDSAAYFCASSPPARGGTGELFFGEGSRLTVL.

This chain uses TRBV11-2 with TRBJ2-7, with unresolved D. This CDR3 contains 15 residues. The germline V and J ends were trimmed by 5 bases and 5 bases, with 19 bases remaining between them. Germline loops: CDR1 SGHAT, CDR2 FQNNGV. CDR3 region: CASSAFIDPGNEQYF. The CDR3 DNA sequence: TGTGCCAGCAGCGCCTTTATAGACCCAGGCAACGAGCAGTACTTC.